Below are 2 T cell receptor beta chains sequenced from a single sample in a study of T cells in Graves' hyperthyroidism and ophthalmopathy. TCR beta CDR3 regions were amplified from RNA transcripts. Carried out on the TCR CDR3, a first-round RT-PCR used the HTBI primer set. TCRdb redid the calling of the multiplex PCR reads with MiXCR, one entry per CDR3 protein. Here the sample spans approximately 200,000 distinct CDR3 sequences, 18% being singletons. Material: blood. These receptors all come from a man aged 35 to 55 with Graves' hyperthyroidism.

This clonotype was seen a few times. The CDR3 DNA is TGTGCCAGCAGTGATTGGGTTTGGAACATTCAGTACTTC. This codes for CASSDWVWNIQYF. The V and J genes are TRBV6-1 and TRBJ2-4; D call uncertain. This CDR3 spans 13 amino acids. Germline V gives CDR1 MNHNS, CDR2 SASEGT. The V and J ends lost 3 bases and 7 bases respectively, with 10 bases between them.

In its sample, this clonotype was seen many times. The chain combines TRBV27 with TRBJ1-1; D call uncertain. The CDR3 covers 13 residues. Germline loops: CDR1 MNHEY, CDR2 SMNVEV (reference sequence). Trimming took off 4 bases at V and 0 bases at J, with 6 bases between the two ends. The CDR3 bases are TGTGCCAGCAGTTATGGGGTGAACACTGAAGCTTTCTTT. Translating it yields CASSYGVNTEAFF.